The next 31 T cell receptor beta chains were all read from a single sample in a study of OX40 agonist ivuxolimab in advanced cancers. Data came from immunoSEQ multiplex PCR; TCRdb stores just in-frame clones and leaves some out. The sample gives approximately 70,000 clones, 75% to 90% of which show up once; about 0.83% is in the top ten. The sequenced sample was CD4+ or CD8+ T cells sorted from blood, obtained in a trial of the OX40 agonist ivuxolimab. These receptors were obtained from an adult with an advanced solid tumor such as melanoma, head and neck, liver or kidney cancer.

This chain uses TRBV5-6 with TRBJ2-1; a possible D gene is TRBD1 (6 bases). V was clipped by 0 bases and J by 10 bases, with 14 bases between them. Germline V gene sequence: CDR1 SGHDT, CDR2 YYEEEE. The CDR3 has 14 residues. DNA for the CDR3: TGTGCCAGCAGCTTGGAGTTACAGGGTGGGGAGCAGTTCTTC. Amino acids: CASSLELQGGEQFF. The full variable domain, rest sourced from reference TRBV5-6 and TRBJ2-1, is DAGVTQSPTHLIKTRGQQVTLRCSPKSGHDTVSWYQQALGQGPQFIFQYYEEEERQRGNFPDRFSGHQFPNYSSELNVNALLLGDSALYLCASSLELQGGEQFFGPGTRLTVL.

CDR3 region: CASSPWARTGEQYF. CDR3 in DNA: TGTGCCAGCAGCCCCTGGGCCCGTACGGGGGAGCAGTACTTC. The chain recombines TRBV7-2 with TRBJ2-7, with D possibly being TRBD2 (5 bases). V was pared by 5 bases and J by 7 bases, with 18 bases between. This CDR3 contains 14 residues. Germline CDR1 is SGHTA and CDR2 is FQGNSA.

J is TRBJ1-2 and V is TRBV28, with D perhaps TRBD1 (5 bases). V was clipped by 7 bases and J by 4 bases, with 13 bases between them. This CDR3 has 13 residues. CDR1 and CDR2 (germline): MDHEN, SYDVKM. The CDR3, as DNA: TGTGCCAGCAATAGGGACGTACTCTATGGCTACACCTTC. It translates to CASNRDVLYGYTF.

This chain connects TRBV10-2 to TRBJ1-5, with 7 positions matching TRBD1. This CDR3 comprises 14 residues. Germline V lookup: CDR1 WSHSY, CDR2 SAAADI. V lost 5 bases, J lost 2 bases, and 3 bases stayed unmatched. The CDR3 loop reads CASSSTGGNQPQHF. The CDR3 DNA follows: TGCGCCAGCAGTTCTACAGGGGGCAATCAGCCCCAGCATTTT.

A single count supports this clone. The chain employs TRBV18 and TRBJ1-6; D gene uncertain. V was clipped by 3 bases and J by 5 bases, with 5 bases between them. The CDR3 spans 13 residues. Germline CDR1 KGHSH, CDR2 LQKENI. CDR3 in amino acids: CASSPDNNSPLHF. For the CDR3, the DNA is TGTGCCAGCTCACCCGACAATAATTCACCCCTCCACTTT.

For the CDR3, the DNA is TGTGCCAGTAGTATAGATCCGACAGGTTCCTACAATGAGCAGTTCTTC. Its protein product is CASSIDPTGSYNEQFF. V is TRBV19 and J is TRBJ2-1; D possibly corresponds to TRBD1 (6 bases). The CDR3 runs to 16 residues. CDR1 is LNHDA and CDR2 is SQIVND in the germline V gene (reference sequence). The V and J ends lost 0 bases and 1 base respectively, with 10 bases between them. Using reference TRBV19 and TRBJ2-1 for the parts outside the CDR3, the full variable domain is DGGITQSPKYLFRKEGQNVTLSCEQNLNHDAMYWYRQDPGQGLRLIYYSQIVNDFQKGDIAEGYSVSREKKESFPLTVTSAQKNPTAFYLCASSIDPTGSYNEQFFGPGTRLTVL.

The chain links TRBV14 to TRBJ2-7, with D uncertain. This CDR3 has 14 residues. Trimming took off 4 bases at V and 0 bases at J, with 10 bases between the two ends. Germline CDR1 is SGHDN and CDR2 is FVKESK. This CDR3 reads CASSPGYYSYEQYF. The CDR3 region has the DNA TGTGCCAGCAGCCCCGGCTATTACTCCTACGAGCAGTACTTC.

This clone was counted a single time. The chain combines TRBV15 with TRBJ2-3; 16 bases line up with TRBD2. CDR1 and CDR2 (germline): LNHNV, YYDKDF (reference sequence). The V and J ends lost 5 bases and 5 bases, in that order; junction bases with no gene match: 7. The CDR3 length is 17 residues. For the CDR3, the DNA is TGTGCCACCAGCGCTGGGACTAGCGGGAGGGGGATAGATACGCAGTATTTT. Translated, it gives CATSAGTSGRGIDTQYF.

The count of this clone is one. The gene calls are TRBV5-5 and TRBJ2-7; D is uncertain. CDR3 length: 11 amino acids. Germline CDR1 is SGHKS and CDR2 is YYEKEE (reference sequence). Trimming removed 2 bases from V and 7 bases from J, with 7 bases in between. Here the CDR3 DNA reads TGTGCCAGCAGCTTATTAGAGGAGCAGTACTTC. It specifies CASSLLEEQYF.

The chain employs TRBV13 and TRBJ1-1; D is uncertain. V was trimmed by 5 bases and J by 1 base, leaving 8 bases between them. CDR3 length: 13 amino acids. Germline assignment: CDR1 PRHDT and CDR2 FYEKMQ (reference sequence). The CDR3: CASSIRRNTEAFF. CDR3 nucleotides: TGTGCCAGCAGCATCAGAAGGAACACTGAAGCTTTCTTT.

CDR3 protein: CASSLMDRTLNEQFF. In DNA form, the CDR3 reads TGTGCCAGCAGCTTAATGGACCGAACACTCAATGAGCAGTTCTTC. The rearrangement uses TRBV11-1 and TRBJ2-1; D ambiguous. Germline lookup yields CDR1 SGHAT and CDR2 FQDESV (reference sequence). This CDR3 has 15 residues. V lost 2 bases and J 6 bases, leaving 14 bases between the germline ends.

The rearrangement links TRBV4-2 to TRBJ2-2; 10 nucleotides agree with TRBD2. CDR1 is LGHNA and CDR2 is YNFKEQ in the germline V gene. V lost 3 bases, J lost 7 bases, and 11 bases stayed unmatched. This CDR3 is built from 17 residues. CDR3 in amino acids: CASSQGAAGGADGELFF. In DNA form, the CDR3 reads TGTGCCAGCAGCCAGGGGGCAGCGGGAGGGGCGGACGGGGAGCTGTTTTTT.

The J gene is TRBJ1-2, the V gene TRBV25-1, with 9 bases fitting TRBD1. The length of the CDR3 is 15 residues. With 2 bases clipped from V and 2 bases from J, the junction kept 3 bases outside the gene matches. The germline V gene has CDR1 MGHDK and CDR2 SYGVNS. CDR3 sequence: CASSEPGQGNYGYTF. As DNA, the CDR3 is TGTGCCAGCAGTGAACCCGGACAGGGGAACTATGGCTACACCTTC.

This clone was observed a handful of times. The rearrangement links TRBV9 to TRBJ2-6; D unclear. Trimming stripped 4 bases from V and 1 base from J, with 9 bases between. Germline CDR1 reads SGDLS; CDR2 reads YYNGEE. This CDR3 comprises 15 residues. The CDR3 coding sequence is TGTGCCAGCAGCATCCTTTTTTCTGGGGCCAACGTCCTGACTTTC. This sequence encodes CASSILFSGANVLTF.

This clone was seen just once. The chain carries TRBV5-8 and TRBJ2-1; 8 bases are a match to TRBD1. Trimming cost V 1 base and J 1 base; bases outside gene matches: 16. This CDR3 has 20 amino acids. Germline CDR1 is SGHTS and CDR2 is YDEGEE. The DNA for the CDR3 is TGTGCCAGCAGCTTGAATGAGATCAGGGGGCTTTCGAATTCCTACAATGAGCAGTTCTTC. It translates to CASSLNEIRGLSNSYNEQFF.

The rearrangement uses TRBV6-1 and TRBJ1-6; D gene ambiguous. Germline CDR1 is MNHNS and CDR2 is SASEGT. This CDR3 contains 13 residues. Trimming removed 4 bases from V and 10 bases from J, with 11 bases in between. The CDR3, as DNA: TGTGCCAGCAGTGGAGCCCCCAGCTCACCCCTCCACTTT. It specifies CASSGAPSSPLHF.

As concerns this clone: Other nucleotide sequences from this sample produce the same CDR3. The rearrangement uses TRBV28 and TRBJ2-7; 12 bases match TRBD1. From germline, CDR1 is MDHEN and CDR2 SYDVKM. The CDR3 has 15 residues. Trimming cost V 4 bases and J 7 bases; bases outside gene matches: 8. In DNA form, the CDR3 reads TGTGCCAGCAGTTCACCGGGACAGGGGGCTTATGAGCAGTACTTC. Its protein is CASSSPGQGAYEQYF. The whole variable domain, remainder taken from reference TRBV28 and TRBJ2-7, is DVKVTQSSRYLVKRTGEKVFLECVQDMDHENMFWYRQDPGLGLRLIYFSYDVKMKEKGDIPEGYSVSREKKERFSLILESASTNQTSMYLCASSSPGQGAYEQYFGPGTRLTVT.

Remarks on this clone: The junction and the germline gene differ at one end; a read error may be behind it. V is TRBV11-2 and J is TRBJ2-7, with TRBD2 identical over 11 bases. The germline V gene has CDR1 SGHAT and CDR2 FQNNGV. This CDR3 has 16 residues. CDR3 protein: CASSFTSGGESYGQYF. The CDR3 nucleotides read TGTGCCAGCAGCTTTACTAGCGGGGGAGAGTCGTACGGGCAGTACTTC.

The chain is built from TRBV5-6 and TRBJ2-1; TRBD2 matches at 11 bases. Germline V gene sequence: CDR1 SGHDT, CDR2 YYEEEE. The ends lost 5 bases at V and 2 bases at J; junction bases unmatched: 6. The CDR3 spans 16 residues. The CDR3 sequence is CASSPGTSGTYNEQFF. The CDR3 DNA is TGTGCCAGCAGTCCCGGGACTAGCGGTACCTACAATGAGCAGTTCTTC.

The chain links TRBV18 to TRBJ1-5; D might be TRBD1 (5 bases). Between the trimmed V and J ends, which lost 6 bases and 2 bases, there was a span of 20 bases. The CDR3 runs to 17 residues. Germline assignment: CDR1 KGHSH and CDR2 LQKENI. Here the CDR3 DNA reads TGTGCCAGCTCCCTTGTGGGGGTGGGATCAGGCAATCAGCCCCAGCATTTT. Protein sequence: CASSLVGVGSGNQPQHF.

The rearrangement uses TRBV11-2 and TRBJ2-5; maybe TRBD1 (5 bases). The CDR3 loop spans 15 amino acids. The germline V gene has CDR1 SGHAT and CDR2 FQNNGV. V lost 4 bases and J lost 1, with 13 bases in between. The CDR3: CASSSPQGSQETQYF. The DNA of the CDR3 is TGTGCCAGCAGCTCCCCCCAGGGTTCCCAAGAGACCCAGTACTTC.

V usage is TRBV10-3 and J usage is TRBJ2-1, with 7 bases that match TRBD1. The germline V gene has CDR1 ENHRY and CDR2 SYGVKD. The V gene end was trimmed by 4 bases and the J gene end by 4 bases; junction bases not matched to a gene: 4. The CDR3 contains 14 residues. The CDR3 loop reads CAISGDSRYNEQFF. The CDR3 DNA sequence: TGTGCCATCAGTGGGGACAGCCGATACAATGAGCAGTTCTTC.

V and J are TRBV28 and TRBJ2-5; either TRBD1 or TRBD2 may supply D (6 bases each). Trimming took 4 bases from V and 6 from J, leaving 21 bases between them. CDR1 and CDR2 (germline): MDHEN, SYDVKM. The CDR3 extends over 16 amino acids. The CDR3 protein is CASSSPEGGTKKTQYF. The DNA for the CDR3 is TGTGCCAGCAGTTCCCCGGAAGGGGGGACAAAAAAGACCCAGTACTTC.

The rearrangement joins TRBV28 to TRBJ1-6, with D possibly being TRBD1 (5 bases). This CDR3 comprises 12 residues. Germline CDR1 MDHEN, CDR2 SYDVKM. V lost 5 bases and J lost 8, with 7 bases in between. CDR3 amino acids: CASSTGYSPLHF. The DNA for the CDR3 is TGTGCCAGCAGTACAGGTTATTCACCCCTCCACTTT.

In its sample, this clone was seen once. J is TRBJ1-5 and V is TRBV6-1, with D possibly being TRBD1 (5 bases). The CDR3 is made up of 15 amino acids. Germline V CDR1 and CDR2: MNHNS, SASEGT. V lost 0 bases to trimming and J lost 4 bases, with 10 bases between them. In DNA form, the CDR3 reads TGTGCCAGCAGTGAAGCGGCAGGGCGGAATCAGCCCCAGCATTTT. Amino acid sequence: CASSEAAGRNQPQHF.

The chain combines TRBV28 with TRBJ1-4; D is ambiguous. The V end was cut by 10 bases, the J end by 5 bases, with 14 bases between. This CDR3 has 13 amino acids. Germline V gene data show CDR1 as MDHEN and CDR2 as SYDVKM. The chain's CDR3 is CATERAENEKLFF. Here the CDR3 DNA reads TGTGCCACCGAGAGGGCAGAAAATGAAAAACTGTTTTTT. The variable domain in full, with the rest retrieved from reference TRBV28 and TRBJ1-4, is DVKVTQSSRYLVKRTGEKVFLECVQDMDHENMFWYRQDPGLGLRLIYFSYDVKMKEKGDIPEGYSVSREKKERFSLILESASTNQTSMYLCATERAENEKLFFGSGTQLSVL.

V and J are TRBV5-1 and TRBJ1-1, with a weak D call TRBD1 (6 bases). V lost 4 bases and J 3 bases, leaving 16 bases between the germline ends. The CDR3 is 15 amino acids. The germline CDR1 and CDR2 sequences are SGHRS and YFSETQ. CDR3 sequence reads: CASSPQPRGDTEAFF. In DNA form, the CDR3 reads TGCGCCAGCAGCCCGCAGCCGAGGGGGGACACTGAAGCTTTCTTT.

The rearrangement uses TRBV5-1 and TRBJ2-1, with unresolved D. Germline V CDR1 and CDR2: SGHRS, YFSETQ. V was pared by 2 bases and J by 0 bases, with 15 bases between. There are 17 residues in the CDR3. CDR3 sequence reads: CASSFKALASSYNEQFF. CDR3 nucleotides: TGCGCCAGCAGCTTCAAGGCTCTGGCTAGCTCCTACAATGAGCAGTTCTTC.

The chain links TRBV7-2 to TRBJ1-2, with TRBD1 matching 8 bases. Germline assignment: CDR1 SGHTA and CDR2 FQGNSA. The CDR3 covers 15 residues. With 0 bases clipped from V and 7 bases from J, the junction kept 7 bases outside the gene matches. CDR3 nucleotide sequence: TGTGCCAGCAGCTTAGCCCGGACAGGGTTAGGTGGCTACACCTTC. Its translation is CASSLARTGLGGYTF.

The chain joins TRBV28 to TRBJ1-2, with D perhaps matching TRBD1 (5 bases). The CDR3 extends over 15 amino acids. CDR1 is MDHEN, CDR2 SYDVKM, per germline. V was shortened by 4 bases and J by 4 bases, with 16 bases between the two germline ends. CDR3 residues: CASSSLRGPRYGYTF. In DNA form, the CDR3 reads TGTGCCAGCAGTTCCCTGAGGGGTCCCCGCTATGGCTACACCTTC.

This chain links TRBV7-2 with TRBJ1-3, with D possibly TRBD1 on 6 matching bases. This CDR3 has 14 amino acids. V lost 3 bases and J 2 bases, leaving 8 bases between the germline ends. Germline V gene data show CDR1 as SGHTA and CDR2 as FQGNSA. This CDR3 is CASSFNRAGNTIYF. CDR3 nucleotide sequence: TGTGCCAGCAGCTTTAACAGGGCTGGAAACACCATATATTTT.